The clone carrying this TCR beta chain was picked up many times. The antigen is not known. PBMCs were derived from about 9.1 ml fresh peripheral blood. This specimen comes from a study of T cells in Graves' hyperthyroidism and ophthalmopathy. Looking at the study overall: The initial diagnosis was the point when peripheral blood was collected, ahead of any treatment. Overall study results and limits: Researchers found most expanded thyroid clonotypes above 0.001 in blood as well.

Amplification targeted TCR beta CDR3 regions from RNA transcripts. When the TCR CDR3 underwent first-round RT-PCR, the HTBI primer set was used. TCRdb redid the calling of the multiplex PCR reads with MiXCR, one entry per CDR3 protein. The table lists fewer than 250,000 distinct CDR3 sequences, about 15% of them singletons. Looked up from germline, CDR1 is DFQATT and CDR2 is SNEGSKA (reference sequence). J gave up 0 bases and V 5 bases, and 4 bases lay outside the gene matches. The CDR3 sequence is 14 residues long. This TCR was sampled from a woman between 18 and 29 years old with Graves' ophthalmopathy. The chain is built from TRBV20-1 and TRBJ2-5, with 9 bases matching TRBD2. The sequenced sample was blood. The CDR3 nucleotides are TGCAGTGCTCGTAGCGGGGGCAACCAAGAGACCCAGTACTTC. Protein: CSARSGGNQETQYF.